The 27 T cell receptor beta chains reported below all come from one sample, sequenced in a study of shared clonotypes between healthy human individuals. Data came from immunoSEQ multiplex PCR; TCRdb stores just in-frame clones and leaves some out. The sample yields some 500,000 clones, 90% to 96% seen once. The sequencing sample was made of naive CD4+ T cells sorted from blood. This sample's subset: CD45RA+ positively selected. The receptors shown here come from a woman in her thirties in good health.

The chain employs TRBV19 and TRBJ2-3, with TRBD1 matching over 8 bases. V trimming: 6 bases; J trimming: 5 bases; junction bases outside the gene matches: 16. Germline CDR1 is LNHDA and CDR2 is SQIVND (reference sequence). The CDR3 totals 17 residues. The CDR3 nucleotides read TGTGCCAGTAGCCGCGCCTCCGGGACAGGCTTCTTAGATACGCAGTATTTT. Translation gives CASSRASGTGFLDTQYF.

The chain has TRBV4-1 and TRBJ1-2; D might be TRBD1 (6 bases). V gave up 0 bases and J gave up 5 bases, with 7 bases separating them. Germline assignment: CDR1 MGHRA and CDR2 YSYEKL. The CDR3 is made up of 13 amino acids. CDR3 protein: CASSQEQGYGYTF. The CDR3, as DNA: TGCGCCAGCAGCCAAGAACAGGGATATGGCTACACCTTC.

This chain uses TRBV5-5 with TRBJ2-7, with unresolved D. The CDR3 extends over 15 amino acids. V lost 0 bases and J 2 bases, leaving 12 bases between the germline ends. CDR1 is SGHKS and CDR2 is YYEKEE in the germline V gene (reference sequence). The DNA of the CDR3 is TGTGCCAGCAGCTTGGCCGGGCTAACCCCCTACGAGCAGTACTTC. It encodes CASSLAGLTPYEQYF.

This chain connects TRBV19 to TRBJ1-5; D may be TRBD1 (5 bases). V shed 6 bases and J shed 0 bases, with 15 bases lying between them. This CDR3 contains 16 residues. The V gene's germline CDR1 is LNHDA and CDR2 SQIVND (reference sequence). The CDR3 protein is CASSLTDSYSNQPQHF. The CDR3 bases are TGTGCCAGTAGCCTGACAGACAGTTATAGCAATCAGCCCCAGCATTTT.

The chain employs TRBV28 and TRBJ2-7; tentative D call: TRBD2 (6 bases). Trimming stripped 8 bases from V and 2 bases from J, with 22 bases between. The CDR3 sequence is 16 residues long. CDR1 is MDHEN and CDR2 is SYDVKM in the germline V gene. Here the CDR3 DNA reads TGTGCCAGCGGTCCCGACCCCCTAGCGACTACCTACGAGCAGTACTTC. Its translation is CASGPDPLATTYEQYF.

With respect to this clone: This specimen includes other DNA sequences encoding the same CDR3. This chain joins TRBV28 and TRBJ1-4, with D possibly matching TRBD1 (6 bases). The CDR3 consists of 15 residues. The ends were cut back, 2 bases at V and 2 bases at J, with 9 bases in the middle. CDR1 is MDHEN, CDR2 SYDVKM, per germline. Here the CDR3 reads CASSLGGSTNEKLFF. The CDR3 DNA follows: TGTGCCAGCAGTTTAGGGGGCTCGACTAATGAAAAACTGTTTTTT.

This sequence joins TRBV5-1 and TRBJ2-6; TRBD2 matches at 11 bases. Germline assignment: CDR1 SGHRS and CDR2 YFSETQ. The CDR3 covers 18 residues. Trimming took 0 bases from V and 0 from J; bases not matched to a gene: 2. The CDR3 coding sequence is TGCGCCAGCAGCTTGGCGGGACTAGCGGACTCTGGGGCCAACGTCCTGACTTTC. Translation: CASSLAGLADSGANVLTF.

This chain connects TRBV7-6 to TRBJ2-7; 10 nucleotides align to TRBD2. The CDR3 runs to 15 residues. CDR1 is SGHVS and CDR2 is FNYEAQ in the germline V gene. The V segment lost 5 bases and the J segment 3 bases; nucleotides outside the gene matches: 7. The DNA of the CDR3 is TGTGCCAGCAGCCTGTCTAGCGGGAGTGTCTACGAGCAGTACTTC. Translated, it gives CASSLSSGSVYEQYF.

In this sample, this clone turned up once. This chain joins TRBV7-2 and TRBJ2-1; TRBD1 matches 7 bases. The J segment lost 8 bases and the V segment lost 1 base, leaving 8 bases of the junction unmatched. Per the germline V gene, CDR1 is SGHTA and CDR2 is FQGNSA. CDR3 length: 15 residues. The CDR3 spells CASSLGYRGIDEQFF. In DNA, the CDR3 is TGTGCCAGCAGCTTAGGTTACAGGGGCATCGATGAGCAGTTCTTC.

The J gene is TRBJ2-2, the V gene TRBV7-8; D remains ambiguous. CDR3 size: 14 residues. Trimming removed 1 base from V and 7 bases from J, with 10 bases in between. Looked up from germline, CDR1 is SGHVS and CDR2 is FQNEAQ. The DNA of the CDR3 is TGTGCCAGCAGCTTAGTGTTGGTTGGCGGGGAGCTGTTTTTT. Its protein product is CASSLVLVGGELFF.

The chain recombines TRBV9 with TRBJ1-3, with D hard to call. The CDR3 sequence is 15 residues long. The germline V and J ends were trimmed by 1 base and 0 bases, with 8 bases remaining between them. Germline values: CDR1 SGDLS, CDR2 YYNGEE. The CDR3: CASSVKGFSGNTIYF. In DNA form, the CDR3 reads TGTGCCAGCAGCGTAAAGGGTTTCTCTGGAAACACCATATATTTT.

This clone has just one count. This rearrangement joins TRBV2 to TRBJ2-5, with TRBD1 identical over 7 bases. The J call may not be correct, given that the DNA end is closer to TRBJ2-7. This CDR3 has 14 residues. Germline V gives CDR1 SNHLY, CDR2 FYNNEI. Written as DNA, the CDR3 is TGTGCCAGCATGACGGGACAGAGCTCCTACGAGCAGTACTTC. Translating gives CASMTGQSSYEQYF.

DNA for the CDR3: TGTGCCAGCAGTTTAGACCCAGTACACTACGAGCAGTACTTC. It encodes CASSLDPVHYEQYF. The genes are TRBV28 and TRBJ2-7, with D unclear. Germline assignment: CDR1 MDHEN and CDR2 SYDVKM. The CDR3 has 14 residues. V gave up 2 bases and J gave up 3 bases, with 11 bases separating them.

The table lists this clone with a count of one. The V call is TRBV7-9, the J call TRBJ2-6; D unresolved. The CDR3 length is 18 residues. CDR1 is SEHNR, CDR2 FQNEAQ, per germline (reference sequence). The ends were cut back, 1 base at V and 0 bases at J, with 13 bases in the middle. CDR3 residues: CASSLGADFGSGANVLTF. CDR3 bases: TGTGCCAGCAGCTTAGGGGCCGACTTTGGCTCTGGGGCCAACGTCCTGACTTTC.

CDR3 protein: CASSNPDRVGYGYTF. CDR3 nucleotide sequence: TGCGCCAGCAGCAACCCTGACAGGGTCGGCTATGGCTACACCTTC. The rearrangement joins TRBV5-1 to TRBJ1-2, with 7 nucleotides matching TRBD1. V lost 4 bases to trimming and J lost 4 bases; unmatched junction nucleotides: 10. The CDR3 consists of 15 residues. The germline V gene has CDR1 SGHRS and CDR2 YFSETQ.

This chain uses TRBV2 with TRBJ2-2, with D perhaps TRBD1 or TRBD2 (7 bases each). There are 14 residues in the CDR3. Trimming pared 2 bases from V and 7 bases from J, leaving 11 bases between. CDR1 and CDR2 (germline): SNHLY, FYNNEI. The CDR3 DNA follows: TGTGCCAGCAGTGAACAGGGGGGGGGCGGGGAGCTGTTTTTT. It translates to CASSEQGGGGELFF.

This clone was found once. V and J are TRBV19 and TRBJ1-2; 9 bases are a match to TRBD1. Germline loops: CDR1 LNHDA, CDR2 SQIVND (reference sequence). V trimming: 10 bases; J trimming: 1 base; junction bases outside the gene matches: 10. This CDR3 is built from 15 residues. The DNA for the CDR3 is TGTGCCACCGAGGACAGGGGCCAGATTAACTATGGCTACACCTTC. Translated, it gives CATEDRGQINYGYTF.

The chain joins TRBV6-1 to TRBJ1-1; 7 nucleotides line up with TRBD1. This CDR3 has 13 residues. The V gene's germline CDR1 is MNHNS and CDR2 SASEGT. J was trimmed by 1 base and V by 9 bases; bases with no gene match: 5. This CDR3 is CASSGQQNTEAFF. DNA of the CDR3: TGTGCCAGTTCGGGACAGCAGAACACTGAAGCTTTCTTT.

V gene TRBV7-9 combines with J gene TRBJ1-4; 7 nucleotides align to TRBD1. The length of the CDR3 is 13 residues. The trim removed 2 bases at V and 8 bases at J, leaving 2 bases unmatched. From germline, CDR1 is SEHNR and CDR2 FQNEAQ (reference sequence). The CDR3 spells CASSLLQGEKLFF. CDR3 nucleotides: TGTGCCAGCAGCTTATTACAGGGGGAAAAACTGTTTTTT.

The CDR3 bases are TGTGCCAGTAGTATAGGACAGGGGGTTAGCACTGAAGCTTTCTTT. Residues: CASSIGQGVSTEAFF. The chain links TRBV19 to TRBJ1-1, with 9 bases identical to TRBD1. The CDR3 sequence is 15 residues long. The trim removed 1 base at V and 4 bases at J, leaving 4 bases unmatched. In germline, CDR1 is LNHDA, CDR2 SQIVND (reference sequence).

The rearrangement links TRBV2 to TRBJ1-6; tentatively, D is TRBD1 (6 bases). CDR1 and CDR2 from the germline V gene are SNHLY and FYNNEI. The ends were cut back, 6 bases at V and 7 bases at J, with 22 bases in the middle. This CDR3 comprises 17 residues. The CDR3 DNA is TGTGCCAGCAGGGGGGCCCTGGCGGGGCGTGAAAATTCACCCCTCCACTTT. Translating gives CASRGALAGRENSPLHF.

The genes are TRBV28 and TRBJ2-7, with D perhaps TRBD2 (7 bases). Germline V gene data show CDR1 as MDHEN and CDR2 as SYDVKM. The ends were cut back, 4 bases at V and 6 bases at J, with 22 bases in the middle. The CDR3 loop spans 16 amino acids. In nucleotides, the CDR3 is TGTGCCAGCAGTTACCCGCGAGGGGGGGGGCACTCCGAGCAGTACTTC. Translation gives CASSYPRGGGHSEQYF.

The V gene is TRBV28, the J gene TRBJ2-7; D ambiguous. The CDR3 spans 14 residues. Germline-derived CDR1 and CDR2 are MDHEN and SYDVKM. V lost 1 base, J lost 3 bases, and 10 bases lay in between. The CDR3 DNA sequence: TGTGCCAGCAGTTTATCAGGTAACCTCTACGAGCAGTACTTC. Protein product: CASSLSGNLYEQYF.

This clone has only one observation. This chain links TRBV5-1 with TRBJ1-4; D possibly corresponds to TRBD1 (5 bases). The length of the CDR3 is 15 residues. Germline values: CDR1 SGHRS, CDR2 YFSETQ. The germline V and J ends were trimmed by 0 bases and 4 bases, with 10 bases remaining between them. CDR3 protein: CASSLAGTDNEKLFF. The DNA for the CDR3 is TGCGCCAGCAGCTTGGCCGGGACGGATAATGAAAAACTGTTTTTT.

The rearrangement links TRBV5-8 to TRBJ1-3; no clear D gene. The CDR3 loop spans 13 amino acids. Trimming took 1 base from V and 2 from J, leaving 4 bases between them. Germline loops: CDR1 SGHTS, CDR2 YDEGEE. The CDR3: CASSLQAGNTIYF. The CDR3 DNA follows: TGTGCCAGCAGCTTGCAGGCTGGAAACACCATATATTTT.

V and J are TRBV10-3 and TRBJ1-1, with D unresolved. This CDR3 region has 13 residues. V lost 7 bases, J lost 0 bases, and 9 bases lay in between. Germline values: CDR1 ENHRY, CDR2 SYGVKD. CDR3 nucleotide sequence: TGTGCCATCACCGCAGAAATGAACACTGAAGCTTTCTTT. Its protein is CAITAEMNTEAFF.

The chain couples TRBV6-1 to TRBJ1-2; unclear D gene. This CDR3 spans 12 amino acids. The V end was cut by 6 bases, the J end by 5 bases, with 10 bases between. In germline, CDR1 is MNHNS, CDR2 SASEGT. Here the CDR3 reads CASSSEYYGYTF. For the CDR3, the DNA is TGTGCCAGCAGCTCGGAGTATTATGGCTACACCTTC.